This TCR beta chain was profiled in a study of tumor-infiltrating lymphocytes in primary liver carcinoma (TCRdb year 2017). For the wider study: Hepatocellular carcinoma (four) or combined HCC and intrahepatic cholangiocarcinoma (one) was present in the five patients, who were three men and two women aged 30 to 69 years. Each sample produced about 3.5 to 7.5 million productive TCRbeta reads, and read depth showed no significant difference between tissue types. The five patients had tumors staged T1-T3 N0M0, with maximum diameters ranging from roughly 4 to 10 cm. A total of 35 or so specimens from 5 patients went through TCRbeta repertoire sequencing, namely 25 tumor regions, 5 adjacent noncancerous liver tissues and 5 peripheral blood samples. To link TCRbeta repertoire diversity with the local molecular phenotype, the approximately 27 tumor region samples were profiled using Agilent mRNA microarrays. Across five regions of each liver tumor, along with adjacent normal tissue and blood, the study brought together TCRbeta repertoire sequencing, expression microarrays and whole-exome sequencing. Reproducibility between technical replicate repertoires was high, with correlation coefficients above 0.95 and mean shared-clone rates approximately 0.91.

Total RNA and DNA were co-extracted without cell sorting from roughly 20-30 mg of bulk tissue using the AllPrep DNA/RNA mini kit. Between November 2015 and 2016, several patients in China with histopathologically diagnosed primary liver carcinoma had surgical resection. At the time of sampling, the patients were treatment-naive and had chronic HBV infection. Each tumor was sampled at five spatially separated regions: the superior, inferior, left-lateral and right-lateral poles and the tumor centre. Histology showed that every tumor sample contained more than 75% viable tumor cells. Pieces of fresh tumor and adjacent tissue were cut in half, with one half kept in RNAlater at -80 degrees C and the other half sent for histology. Beyond this particular receptor, the publication reports: Just about 7.5-24% of top clones turned up in all five regions of a tumor, which suggests spatial heterogeneity among tumor-infiltrating T cells. Only 4 or 5 patients were included in the study, and the authors note that the findings should be validated in a larger study. Compared with blood, tumors had a significantly larger share of the repertoire taken up by the top 250 clones (p = 0.039). Only the TCR beta chain was sequenced, which likely underestimates true repertoire diversity because unpaired alpha chains were not captured. Comparison of CD4+ and CD8+ T cell repertoires was precluded by the use of bulk unsorted samples. Repertoire overlap was higher between tumor regions (mean about 35%) than tumor-adjacent (approximately 17%) or tumor-blood (approximately 15%) pairs, consistent with antigen-driven expansion.

A constant-region primer and ProtoScript II reverse transcriptase were used to reverse-transcribe TCRbeta-specific cDNA from about 0.55 ug total RNA. TCRbeta libraries were built with three nested multiplex PCR rounds, a slightly modified ARM-PCR procedure. Each of the first two PCR rounds ran for around 10 cycles using multiplex TRBV1-TRBV30 forward primers together with a Cbeta reverse primer. Sample barcodes and Illumina adapters were added in a final 25-cycle PCR using Deep VentR polymerase. Before sequencing, amplicons of 200-500 bp were gel-purified using a QIAquick gel extraction kit. TCRbeta amplicons were sequenced on an Illumina HiSeq 2500 with 250-bp paired-end reads. Regarding the original processing steps: To recover full CDR3 sequences, reads were quality-trimmed using Trimmomatic v0.33 and paired reads were then merged using FLASH v1.2.11. MiGEC v1.2.1b assigned V, D and J germline segments to the rearranged TCRbeta sequences. VDJtools v1.0.0 computed clonotype statistics and Shannon-Wiener diversity indices. Except for diversity analysis, only each sample's 250 most abundant clonotypes were used in subsequent analyses to reduce sampling bias. In TCRdb, the public reads were trimmed at Q25 with fastp and aligned with MiXCR, with productive beta chains retained. Every CDR3 protein is listed once, alongside the most common genes and DNA of its rows. TCRdb, rather than the study authors, made the V and J calls. A total of approximately 120,000 distinct CDR3 sequences appear in this sample, 55% to 75% of them only once. The ten largest clones capture more than 7% of the sample.

The CDR3 covers 14 residues, taking in both the cysteine and the phenylalanine. Only CDR3 DNA remains: 42 bases, in frame from the first base. In the germline V gene, CDR1 corresponds to SGHRS and CDR2 to YFSETQ. The V end loses 7 bases and the J end loses 3 bases, and a stretch of 16 bases separates them. As to this clonotype: Its antigen is still unknown. Within one base of it there is no much larger clone, and no base qualities were kept.

Sequencing used liver tumor tissue from sampling region 3. The sample's cell subset or site label, in plain terms: tumor region T3, left-lateral pole. The chain employs TRBV5-1 and TRBJ2-5; the D region may be TRBD1 or TRBD2, each matching 5 bases equally. The sequence came from a woman in her sixties or seventies with primary liver carcinoma and hepatitis B virus infection. The CDR3 reads CASCSARGEETQYF. The sequenced DNA: TGCGCCAGCTGTTCGGCCCGGGGCGAAGAGACCCAGTACTTC.